The T cell receptor (beta chain) under discussion was sequenced for a study of response to subunit inactivated influenza vaccine. V shed 0 bases, J shed 3 bases, and the junction held 5 bases outside the gene matches. CDR1 is LGHNA, CDR2 YSLEER, per germline. CDR3 size: 15 residues. This clonotype was detected only a few times. TCRdb reanalysed the RT-PCR reads using MiXCR and keeps one entry per CDR3 protein. The sample holds about 700,000 distinct CDR3 sequences, approximately 15% seen once. This TCR was sampled from a middle-aged man who received an inactivated influenza vaccine. Material: PBMCs from blood, obtained approximately 15 days before vaccination. The rearrangement joins TRBV4-3 to TRBJ2-7, with TRBD1 matching over 7 bases. The CDR3 sequence is CASSQDRGQYYEQYF. For the CDR3, the DNA is TGCGCCAGCAGCCAAGATCGGGGACAGTACTACGAGCAGTACTTC.